This T cell receptor (beta chain) was profiled in a study of blood T cell repertoires in COVID-19. Sequencing used immunoSEQ multiplex PCR; TCRdb keeps in-frame clones, though not all of them. The sample yields 250,000 or so clones, approximately 90% seen once. The source material was PBMCs or T cells enriched from blood (not recorded which). This receptor was obtained from a man aged 40-55 years who had been exposed to COVID-19.

Here the CDR3 reads CASSPPGGRTDTQYF. The DNA of the CDR3 is TGTGCCAGCAGCCCGCCCGGGGGTCGCACAGATACGCAGTATTTT. This chain joins TRBV7-6 and TRBJ2-3; D perhaps matches TRBD2 (6 bases). This CDR3 is 15 amino acids long. V dropped 5 bases and J dropped 1 base, with 13 bases sitting between them. Germline-derived CDR1 and CDR2 are SGHVS and FNYEAQ.